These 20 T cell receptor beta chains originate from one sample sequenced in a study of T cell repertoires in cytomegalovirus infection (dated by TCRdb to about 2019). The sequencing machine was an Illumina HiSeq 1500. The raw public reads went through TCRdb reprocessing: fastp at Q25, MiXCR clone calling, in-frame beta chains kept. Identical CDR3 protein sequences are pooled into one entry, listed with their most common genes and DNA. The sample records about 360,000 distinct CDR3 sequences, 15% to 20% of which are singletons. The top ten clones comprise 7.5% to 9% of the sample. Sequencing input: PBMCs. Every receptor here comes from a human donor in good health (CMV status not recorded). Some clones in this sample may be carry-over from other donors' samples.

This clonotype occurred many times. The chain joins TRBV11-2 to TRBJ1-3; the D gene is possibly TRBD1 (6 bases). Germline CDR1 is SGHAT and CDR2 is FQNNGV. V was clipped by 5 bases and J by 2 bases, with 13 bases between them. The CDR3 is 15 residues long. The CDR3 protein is CASSRKDRPGNTIYF. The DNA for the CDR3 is TGTGCCAGCAGCCGCAAAGACAGGCCTGGAAACACCATATATTTT.

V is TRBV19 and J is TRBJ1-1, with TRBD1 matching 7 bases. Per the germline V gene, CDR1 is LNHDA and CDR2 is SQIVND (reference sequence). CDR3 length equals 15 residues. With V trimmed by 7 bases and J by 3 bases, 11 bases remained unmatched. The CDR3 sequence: CASTRQGLDHTEAFF. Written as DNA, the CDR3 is TGTGCCAGTACCCGACAGGGTTTGGACCACACTGAAGCTTTCTTT.

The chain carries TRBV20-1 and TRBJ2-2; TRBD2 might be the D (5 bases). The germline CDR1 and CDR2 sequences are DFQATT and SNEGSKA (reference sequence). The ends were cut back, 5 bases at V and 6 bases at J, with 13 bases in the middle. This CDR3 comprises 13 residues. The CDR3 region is CSASHLGAGELFF. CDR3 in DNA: TGCAGTGCTTCCCATTTGGGAGCCGGGGAGCTGTTTTTT.

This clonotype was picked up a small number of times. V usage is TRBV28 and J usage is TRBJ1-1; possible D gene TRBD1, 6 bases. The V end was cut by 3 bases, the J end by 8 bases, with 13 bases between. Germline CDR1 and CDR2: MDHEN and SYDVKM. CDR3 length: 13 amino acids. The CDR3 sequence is CASSFWGAEEAFF. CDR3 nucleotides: TGTGCCAGCAGTTTTTGGGGGGCGGAGGAAGCTTTCTTT.

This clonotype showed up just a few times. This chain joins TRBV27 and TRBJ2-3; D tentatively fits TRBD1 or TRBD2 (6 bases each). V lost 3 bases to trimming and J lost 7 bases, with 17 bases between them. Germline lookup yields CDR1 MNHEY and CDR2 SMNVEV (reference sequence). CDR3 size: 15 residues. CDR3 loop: CASSFGLGGLNTQYF. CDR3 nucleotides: TGTGCCAGCAGTTTTGGTTTGGGGGGCCTGAATACGCAGTATTTT.

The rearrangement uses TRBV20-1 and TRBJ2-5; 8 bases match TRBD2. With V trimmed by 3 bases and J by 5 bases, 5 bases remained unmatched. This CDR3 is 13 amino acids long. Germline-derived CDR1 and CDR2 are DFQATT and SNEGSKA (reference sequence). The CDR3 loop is CSASGRALETQYF. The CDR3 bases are TGCAGTGCTAGCGGGAGGGCTTTGGAGACCCAGTACTTC.

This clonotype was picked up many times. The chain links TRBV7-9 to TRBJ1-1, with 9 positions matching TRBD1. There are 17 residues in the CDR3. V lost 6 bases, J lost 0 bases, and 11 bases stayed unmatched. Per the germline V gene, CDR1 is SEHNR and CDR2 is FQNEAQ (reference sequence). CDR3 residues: CASSFIPGQGMNTEAFF. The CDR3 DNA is TGTGCCAGCAGTTTTATACCGGGACAGGGCATGAACACTGAAGCTTTCTTT.

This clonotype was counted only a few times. Written as DNA, the CDR3 is TGTGCCATCAGTGAGTCGAGGGAGCTAGTTGTGGATGAGCAGTTCTTC. It codes for CAISESRELVVDEQFF. The chain uses TRBV10-3 and TRBJ2-1, with D possibly matching TRBD2 (5 bases). Trimming took 0 bases from V and 8 from J, leaving 17 bases between them. This CDR3 region has 16 residues. Germline CDR1 is ENHRY and CDR2 is SYGVKD.

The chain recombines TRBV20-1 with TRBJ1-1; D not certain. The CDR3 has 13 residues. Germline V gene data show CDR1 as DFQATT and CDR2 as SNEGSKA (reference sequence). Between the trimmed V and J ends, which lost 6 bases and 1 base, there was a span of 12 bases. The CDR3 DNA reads TGCAGTGCCTCCGCGGGCTCGAACACTGAAGCTTTCTTT. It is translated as CSASAGSNTEAFF.

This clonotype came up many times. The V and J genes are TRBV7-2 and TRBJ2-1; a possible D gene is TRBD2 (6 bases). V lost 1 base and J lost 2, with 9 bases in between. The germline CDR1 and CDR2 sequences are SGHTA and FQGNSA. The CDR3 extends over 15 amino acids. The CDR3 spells CASSLVAAPYNEQFF. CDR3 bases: TGTGCCAGCAGCTTAGTAGCGGCCCCCTACAATGAGCAGTTCTTC.

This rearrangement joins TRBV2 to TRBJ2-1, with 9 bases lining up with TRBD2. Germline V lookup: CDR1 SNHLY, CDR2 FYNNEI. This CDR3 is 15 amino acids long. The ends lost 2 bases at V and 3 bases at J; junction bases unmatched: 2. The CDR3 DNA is TGTGCCAGCAGTGAAAGAGCGGGGGGCTACAATGAGCAGTTCTTC. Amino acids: CASSERAGGYNEQFF.

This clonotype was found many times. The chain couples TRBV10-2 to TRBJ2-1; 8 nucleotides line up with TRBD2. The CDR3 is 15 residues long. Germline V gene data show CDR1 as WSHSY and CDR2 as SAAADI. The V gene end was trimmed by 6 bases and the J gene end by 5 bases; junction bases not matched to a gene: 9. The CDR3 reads CASRVTSGLNNEQFF. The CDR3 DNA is TGCGCCAGCAGAGTAACTAGCGGTCTGAACAATGAGCAGTTCTTC.

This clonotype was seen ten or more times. CDR3 nucleotide sequence: TGTGCCAGCAGTTTGTTTCGCATGGATGAGCAGTTCTTC. It specifies CASSLFRMDEQFF. J is TRBJ2-1 and V is TRBV12-3 or TRBV12-4; D is unclear. The CDR3 runs 13 residues. V was trimmed by 3 bases and J by 8 bases, leaving 11 bases between them.

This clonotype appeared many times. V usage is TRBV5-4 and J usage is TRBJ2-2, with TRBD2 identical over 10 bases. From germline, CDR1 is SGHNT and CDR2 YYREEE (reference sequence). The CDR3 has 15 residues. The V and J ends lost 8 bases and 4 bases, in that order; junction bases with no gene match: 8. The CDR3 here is CASSPRTSGTGELFF. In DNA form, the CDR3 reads TGTGCCAGTTCTCCCAGGACTAGCGGCACCGGGGAGCTGTTTTTT.

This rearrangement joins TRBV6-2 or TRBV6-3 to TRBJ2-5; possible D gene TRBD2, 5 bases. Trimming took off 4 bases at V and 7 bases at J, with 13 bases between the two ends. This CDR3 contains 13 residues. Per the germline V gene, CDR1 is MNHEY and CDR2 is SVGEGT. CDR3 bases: TGTGCCAGCAGTTCGGGGAATAAGGGGACCCAGTACTTC. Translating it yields CASSSGNKGTQYF.

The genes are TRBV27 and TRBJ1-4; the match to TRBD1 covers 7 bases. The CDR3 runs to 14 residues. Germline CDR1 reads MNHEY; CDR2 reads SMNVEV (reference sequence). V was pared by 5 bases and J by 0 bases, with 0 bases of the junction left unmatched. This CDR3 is CASSTGATNEKLFF. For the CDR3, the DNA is TGTGCCAGCAGTACAGGGGCAACTAATGAAAAACTGTTTTTT.

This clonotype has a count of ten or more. DNA for the CDR3: TGTGCCAGCAGCCCGAAGACCTTC. Protein product: CASSPKTF. This sequence joins TRBV2 and TRBJ1-2; D gene ambiguous. The CDR3 length is 8 residues. Germline values: CDR1 SNHLY, CDR2 FYNNEI. Deletions cut 6 bases from V and 14 bases from J, with 7 bases between.

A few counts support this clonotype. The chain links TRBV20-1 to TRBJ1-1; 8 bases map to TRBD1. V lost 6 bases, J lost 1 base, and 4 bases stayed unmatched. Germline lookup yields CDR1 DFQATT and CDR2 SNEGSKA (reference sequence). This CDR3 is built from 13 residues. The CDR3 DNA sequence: TGCAGTGCAGCCGGGACAGGGAACACTGAAGCTTTCTTT. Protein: CSAAGTGNTEAFF.

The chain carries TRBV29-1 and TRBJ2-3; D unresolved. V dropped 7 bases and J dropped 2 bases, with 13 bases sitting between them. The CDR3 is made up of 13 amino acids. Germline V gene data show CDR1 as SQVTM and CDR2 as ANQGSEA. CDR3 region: CSADRSNTDTQYF. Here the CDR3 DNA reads TGCAGCGCAGACCGTTCGAACACAGATACGCAGTATTTT.

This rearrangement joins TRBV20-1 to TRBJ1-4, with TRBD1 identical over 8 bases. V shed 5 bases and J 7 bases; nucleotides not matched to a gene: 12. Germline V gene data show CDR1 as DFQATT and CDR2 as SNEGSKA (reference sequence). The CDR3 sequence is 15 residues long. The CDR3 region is CSAVPLTGAGEKLFF. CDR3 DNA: TGCAGTGCTGTTCCTTTGACAGGGGCGGGTGAAAAACTGTTTTTT.